This T cell receptor (beta chain) is from a study of blood T cell repertoires in COVID-19. On the study more broadly: Both acute and convalescent COVID-19 samples were obtained from the United States, Italy and Spain. Sources were T cells, B-cell-depleted T cells, or PBMCs; the material itself was cDNA or gDNA.

Per the original data handling: Reference gene primer amplification in the assay estimated nucleated cell counts. Libraries were prepared by immunoSEQ multiplex PCR; TCRdb keeps only in-frame clonotypes and omits some of them. V, J and clone size derive from that table, while D and trimming were established from the DNA sequence. The sample lists approximately 300,000 clones, over 75% occurring once. The V segment lost 1 base and the J segment 4 bases; nucleotides outside the gene matches: 0. Germline CDR1 and CDR2: LGHNA and YSLEER. The CDR3 is made up of 15 amino acids. Seattle patient enrollment occurred during active infection, with longitudinal follow-up thereafter.

What was sequenced was peripheral blood. This chain connects TRBV4-3 to TRBJ2-1; 11 bases fit TRBD2. This TCR was recovered from a woman younger than 45 with COVID-19, enrolled during active disease. CDR3 coding DNA: TGCGCCAGCAGCCAAGGACTAGCGGGGTACAATGAGCAGTTCTTC. Its protein product is CASSQGLAGYNEQFF.